This T cell receptor (beta chain) was found in a study of T cells in Graves' hyperthyroidism and ophthalmopathy. Study-wide results and caveats: Ophthalmopathy was model-predicted a median about six months pre-onset.

Germline V gene lookup returns CDR1 KGHDR and CDR2 SFDVKD. V dropped 2 bases and J dropped 7 bases, with 5 bases sitting between them. This CDR3 has 13 amino acids. Amplification yielded TCR beta CDR3 regions, with RNA transcripts as the source. Using the HTBI primer set, a first-round RT-PCR was run on the TCR CDR3. TCRdb used MiXCR to reprocess the multiplex PCR reads, holding one entry per CDR3 protein. The table shows hundreds of thousands of distinct CDR3 sequences, with approximately 15% occurring only once. For this clonotype: The antigen remains undetermined.

The chain combines TRBV24-1 with TRBJ1-6; D call uncertain. The TCR sequence derives from a woman younger than 30 with Graves' hyperthyroidism. Sequencing input: blood. CDR3 amino acids: CATSDSANSPLHF. The CDR3 DNA reads as TGTGCCACCAGTGATTCGGCGAATTCACCCCTCCACTTT.